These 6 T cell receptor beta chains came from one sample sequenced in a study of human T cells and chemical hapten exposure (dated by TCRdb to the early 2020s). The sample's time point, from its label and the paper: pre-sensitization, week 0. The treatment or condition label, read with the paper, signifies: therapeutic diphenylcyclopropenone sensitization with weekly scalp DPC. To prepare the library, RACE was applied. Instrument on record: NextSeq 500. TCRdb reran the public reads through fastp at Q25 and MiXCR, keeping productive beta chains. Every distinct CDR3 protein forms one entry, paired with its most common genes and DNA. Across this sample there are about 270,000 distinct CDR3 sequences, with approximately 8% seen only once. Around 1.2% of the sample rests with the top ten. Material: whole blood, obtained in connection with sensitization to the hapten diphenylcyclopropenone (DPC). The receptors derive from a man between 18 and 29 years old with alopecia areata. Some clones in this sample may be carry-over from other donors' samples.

Here the CDR3 DNA reads TGTGCCAGCAGTTTATGGACGACAGCTGAAGCTTTCTTT. This encodes CASSLWTTAEAFF. The rearrangement uses TRBV28 and TRBJ1-1, with D perhaps TRBD1 (5 bases). Deletions cut 0 bases from V and 6 bases from J, with 8 bases between. The germline V gene has CDR1 MDHEN and CDR2 SYDVKM. The CDR3 consists of 13 residues.

DNA for the CDR3: TGTGCCAGCAGCTTCGGGCATCCCTACGAGCAGTACTTC. Translation: CASSFGHPYEQYF. The V and J genes are TRBV7-2 and TRBJ2-7; D remains ambiguous. The CDR3 covers 13 residues. The germline V and J ends were trimmed by 3 bases and 2 bases, with 8 bases remaining between them. Germline V gene lookup returns CDR1 SGHTA and CDR2 FQGNSA.

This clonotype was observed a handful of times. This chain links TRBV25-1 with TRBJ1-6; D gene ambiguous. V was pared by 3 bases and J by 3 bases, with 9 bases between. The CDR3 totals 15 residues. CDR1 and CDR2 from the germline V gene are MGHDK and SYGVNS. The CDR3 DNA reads TGTGCCAGCAGTGATCCGGGTATCTATAATTCACCCCTCCACTTT. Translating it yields CASSDPGIYNSPLHF.

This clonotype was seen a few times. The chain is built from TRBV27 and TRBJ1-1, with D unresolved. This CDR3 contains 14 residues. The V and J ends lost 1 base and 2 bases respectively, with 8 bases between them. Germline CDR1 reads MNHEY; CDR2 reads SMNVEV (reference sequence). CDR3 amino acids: CASSLYSANTEAFF. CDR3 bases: TGTGCCAGCAGTTTATACAGTGCTAACACTGAAGCTTTCTTT.

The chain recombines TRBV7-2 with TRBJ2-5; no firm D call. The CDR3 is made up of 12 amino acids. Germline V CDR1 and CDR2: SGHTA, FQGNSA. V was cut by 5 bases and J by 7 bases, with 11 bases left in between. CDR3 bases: TGTGCCAGCAGCCCCTATTTGGGGACCCAGTACTTC. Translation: CASSPYLGTQYF.

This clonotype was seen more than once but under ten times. CDR3 nucleotide sequence: TGTGCCATCTCAAGACAGGGCGAGAGCGAGCAGTACGTC. Its translation is CAISRQGESEQYV. This chain connects TRBV10-3 to TRBJ2-7; 7 positions agree with TRBD1. The junction had 10 bases not matched to a gene; V was cut back by 8 bases and J by 6 bases. The CDR3 has 13 residues. Looked up from germline, CDR1 is ENHRY and CDR2 is SYGVKD.